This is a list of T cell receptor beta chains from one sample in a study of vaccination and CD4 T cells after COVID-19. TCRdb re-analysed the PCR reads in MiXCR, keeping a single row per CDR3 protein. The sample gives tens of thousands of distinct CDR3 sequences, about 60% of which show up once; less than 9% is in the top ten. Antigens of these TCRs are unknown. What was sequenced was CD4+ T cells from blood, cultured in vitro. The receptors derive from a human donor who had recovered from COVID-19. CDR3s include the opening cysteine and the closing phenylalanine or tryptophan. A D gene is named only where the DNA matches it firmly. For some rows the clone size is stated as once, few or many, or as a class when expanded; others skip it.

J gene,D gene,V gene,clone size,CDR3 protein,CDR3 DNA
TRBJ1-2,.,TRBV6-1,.,CASSMDGVYGYTF,TGTGCCAGCAGTATGGACGGGGTTTATGGCTACACCTTC
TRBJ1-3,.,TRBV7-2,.,CASSLTYQPGNTIYF,TGTGCCAGCAGCCTAACGTACCAACCTGGAAACACCATATATTTT
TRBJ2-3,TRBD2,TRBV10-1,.,CASRHPGVAGSDTQYF,TGCGCCAGCAGACACCCCGGGGTAGCGGGATCGGATACGCAGTATTTT
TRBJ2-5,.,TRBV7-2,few,CASSLGPRMETQYF,TGTGCCAGCAGCTTAGGTCCCAGGATGGAGACCCAGTACTTC
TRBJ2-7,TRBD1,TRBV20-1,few,CSARWTGRTYEQYF,TGCAGTGCTAGATGGACAGGGAGGACCTACGAGCAGTACTTC
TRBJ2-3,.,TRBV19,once,CVSSAAGSRYTQYF,TGTGTCAGTAGTGCGGCAGGGTCAAGGTATACGCAGTATTTT
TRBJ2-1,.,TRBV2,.,CASRLVNEQFF,TGTGCCAGCAGGCTAGTCAATGAGCAGTTCTTC
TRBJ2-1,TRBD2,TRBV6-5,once,CASSYTRGLAGAHNEQFF,TGTGCCAGCAGTTACACACGGGGTCTGGCGGGAGCCCACAATGAGCAGTTCTTC
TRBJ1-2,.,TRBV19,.,CASSIQGRDYGYTF,TGTGCCAGTAGTATTCAGGGGCGGGACTATGGCTACACCTTC
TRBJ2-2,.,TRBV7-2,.,CASSSGRTTGELFF,TGTGCCAGCAGCTCGGGACGGACCACCGGGGAGCTGTTTTTT
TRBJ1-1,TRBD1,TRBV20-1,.,CSARGDPGQGTEAFF,TGCAGTGCTAGAGGGGACCCGGGACAGGGGACTGAAGCTTTCTTT
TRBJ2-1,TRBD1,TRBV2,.,CASSAGTESYEQFF,TGTGCCAGCAGTGCCGGGACAGAATCCTACGAGCAGTTCTTC
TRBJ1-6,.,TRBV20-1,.,CSARDRVGGGSYNSPFHF,.
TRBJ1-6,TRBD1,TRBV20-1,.,CSAAGGLIYSSPLHF,TGCAGTGCAGCAGGGGGCCTGATTTATAGTTCACCCCTCCACTTT
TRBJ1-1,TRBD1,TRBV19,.,CASSRDRRTNTEAFF,TGTGCCAGTAGTAGGGACAGGAGGACGAACACTGAAGCTTTCTTT
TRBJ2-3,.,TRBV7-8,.,CASSLARVPGGGTDTQYF,TGTGCCAGCAGCTTAGCGCGTGTTCCCGGCGGGGGCACAGATACGCAGTATTTT
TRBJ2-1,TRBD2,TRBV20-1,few,CSAGGLTSGSRRNEQFF,TGCAGTGCTGGGGGGCTCACTAGCGGGAGCCGTCGCAATGAGCAGTTCTTC
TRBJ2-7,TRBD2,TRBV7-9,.,CASKRETSGSYEQYF,TGTGCCAGCAAGCGGGAGACTAGCGGGAGCTACGAGCAGTACTTC
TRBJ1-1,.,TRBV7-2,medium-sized,CASSLSGMEAFF,TGTGCCAGCAGCTTAAGTGGAATGGAAGCTTTCTTT
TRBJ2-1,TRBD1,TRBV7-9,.,CASSLGQGLYNEQFF,TGTGCCAGCAGCCTTGGACAGGGCCTATACAATGAGCAGTTCTTC
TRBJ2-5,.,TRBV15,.,CATSRGPSWGTQYF,TGTGCCACCAGCAGAGGTCCCTCGTGGGGGACCCAGTACTTC
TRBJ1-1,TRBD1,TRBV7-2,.,CASSSQGGNTEAFF,TGTGCCAGCAGCTCACAGGGGGGGAACACTGAAGCTTTCTTT
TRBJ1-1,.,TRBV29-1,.,CSVQRREATEAFF,TGCAGCGTTCAAAGGAGGGAGGCCACTGAAGCTTTCTTT
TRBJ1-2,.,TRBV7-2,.,CASSFPGGYGYTF,TGTGCCAGCAGCTTTCCGGGGGGCTATGGCTACACCTTC
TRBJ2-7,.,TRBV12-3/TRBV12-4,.,CASSFGKKHYEQYF,TGTGCCAGCAGTTTTGGAAAGAAACACTACGAGCAGTACTTC
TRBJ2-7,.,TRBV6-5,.,CASSYQRTDYEQYF,TGTGCCAGCAGTTACCAACGCACGGACTACGAGCAGTACTTC
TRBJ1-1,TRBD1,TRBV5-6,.,CASSKGGWGTEAFF,TGTGCCAGCAGCAAAGGGGGCTGGGGCACTGAAGCTTTCTTT
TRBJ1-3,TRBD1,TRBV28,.,CASRLNRGLGGNTIYF,TGTGCCAGCAGGTTAAACAGGGGGCTTGGGGGAAACACCATATATTTT
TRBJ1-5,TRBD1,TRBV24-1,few,CATSDRDRAGNQPQHF,TGTGCCACCAGTGACAGGGACAGGGCAGGCAATCAGCCCCAGCATTTT
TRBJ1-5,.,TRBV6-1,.,CASNTGLNQPQHF,TGTGCCAGCAATACAGGGCTCAATCAGCCCCAGCATTTT
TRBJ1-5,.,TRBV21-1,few,CASSSQTGAHQPQHF,TGTGCCAGCAGCAGCCAGACAGGGGCGCATCAGCCCCAGCATTTT
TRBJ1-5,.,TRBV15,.,CATSREVGPQHF,TGTGCCACCAGCAGAGAGGTAGGGCCCCAGCATTTT
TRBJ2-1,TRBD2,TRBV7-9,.,CASSLPATSGARDEQFF,TGTGCCAGCAGCTTACCCGCGACTAGCGGGGCAAGGGATGAGCAGTTCTTC
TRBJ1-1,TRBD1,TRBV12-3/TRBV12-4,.,CASSSWTGGWNTEAFF,TGTGCCAGCAGTTCCTGGACAGGGGGCTGGAACACTGAAGCTTTCTTT
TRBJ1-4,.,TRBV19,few,CASSTAGRLFF,TGTGCCAGTAGTACCGCAGGGCGGCTGTTTTTT
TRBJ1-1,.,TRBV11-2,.,CASSKDDRLNTEAFF,TGTGCCAGCAGCAAAGACGACAGGCTAAACACTGAAGCTTTCTTT
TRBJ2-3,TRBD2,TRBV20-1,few,CSAKRGVTDTQYF,TGCAGTGCTAAGCGGGGGGTCACAGATACGCAGTATTTT
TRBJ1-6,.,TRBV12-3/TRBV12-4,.,CASRKHGRNNSPLHF,TGTGCCAGCAGGAAACACGGGAGGAATAATTCACCCCTCCACTTT
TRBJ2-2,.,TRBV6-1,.,CASSESWTNTGKLFF,TGTGCCAGCAGTGAAAGCTGGACGAACACCGGGAAGCTGTTTTTT
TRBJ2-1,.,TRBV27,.,CASTPRSSYNEQFF,TGTGCCAGCACACCCCGGAGCTCCTACAATGAGCAGTTCTTC
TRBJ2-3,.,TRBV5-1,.,CASTRDFTDTQYF,TGCGCCAGCACACGAGATTTCACAGATACGCAGTATTTT
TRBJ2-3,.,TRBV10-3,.,CAISETATSTDTQYF,TGTGCCATCAGTGAGACAGCTACTAGCACAGATACGCAGTATTTT
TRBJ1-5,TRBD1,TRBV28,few,CASSTTGNVNQPQHF,TGTGCCAGCAGTACGACAGGGAACGTCAATCAGCCCCAGCATTTT
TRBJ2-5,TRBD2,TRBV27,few,CASRGLGTIQETQYF,TGTGCCAGCAGGGGGCTGGGGACTATACAAGAGACCCAGTACTTC
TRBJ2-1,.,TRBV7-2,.,CASSFWRELEQFF,TGTGCCAGCAGCTTCTGGCGGGAACTTGAGCAGTTCTTC
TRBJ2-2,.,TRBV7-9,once,CASSPTTNTGELFF,TGTGCCAGCAGCCCGACTACGAACACCGGGGAGCTGTTTTTT
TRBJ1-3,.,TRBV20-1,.,CSARGREPGNTIYF,TGCAGTGCTAGAGGCCGGGAACCGGGAAACACCATATATTTT
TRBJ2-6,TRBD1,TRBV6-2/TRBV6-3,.,CASNRQGLSSGANVLTF,TGTGCCAGCAACCGACAGGGCTTAAGCTCTGGGGCCAACGTCCTGACTTTC
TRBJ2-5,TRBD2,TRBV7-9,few,CASSKEGLAGYFGETQYF,TGTGCCAGCAGCAAAGAGGGACTAGCGGGATATTTTGGGGAGACCCAGTACTTC
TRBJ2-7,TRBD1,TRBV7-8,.,CASSRDRVEEQYF,TGTGCCAGCAGCCGGGACAGGGTAGAAGAGCAGTACTTC
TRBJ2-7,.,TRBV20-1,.,CSAQRGGDEQYF,TGCAGTGCTCAGAGGGGCGGGGACGAGCAGTACTTC
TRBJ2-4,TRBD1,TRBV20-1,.,CSAREGQGMGAKNIQYF,TGCAGTGCTAGAGAAGGACAGGGAATGGGGGCCAAAAACATTCAGTACTTC
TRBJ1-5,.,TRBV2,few,CASSVGGAGQPQHF,TGTGCCAGCAGTGTCGGGGGGGCCGGTCAGCCCCAGCATTTT
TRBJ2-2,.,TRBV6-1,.,CASRSVANTGELFF,TGTGCCAGCCGGTCTGTCGCGAACACCGGGGAGCTGTTTTTT
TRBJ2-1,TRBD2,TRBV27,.,CASSRHRARGLAANEQFF,TGTGCCAGCAGCCGTCATAGGGCTCGGGGACTAGCGGCCAATGAGCAGTTCTTC
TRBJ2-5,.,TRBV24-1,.,CATSDWGSGETQYF,TGTGCCACCAGTGATTGGGGCAGCGGGGAGACCCAGTACTTC
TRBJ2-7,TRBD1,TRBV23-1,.,CASSRRGNYEQYF,TGCGCCAGCAGTCGCAGGGGGAACTACGAGCAGTACTTC